One and the same sample provided the 6 T cell receptor beta chains below, sequenced in a study of cytomegalovirus exposure and HLA in healthy donors. The primer mix had 60 Vbeta and 13 Jbeta primers. Sequencing used immunoSEQ multiplex PCR; TCRdb keeps in-frame clones, though not all of them. This sample carries roughly 54,000 clones, approximately 70% of them seen once, and the ten largest clones take approximately 19%. The sample was PBMCs. Receptors originate from a woman in her sixties or seventies in good health and CMV-seropositive.

The rearrangement uses TRBV28 and TRBJ2-7, with D hard to call. Trimming removed 6 bases at V and 0 bases at J, with 9 bases between. CDR1 and CDR2 from the germline V gene are MDHEN and SYDVKM. This CDR3 has 13 amino acids. In DNA, the CDR3 is TGTGCCAGCAGCCTCGACAACTCCTACGAGCAGTACTTC. Amino acids: CASSLDNSYEQYF.

The chain employs TRBV19 and TRBJ1-2, with D maybe TRBD1 (6 bases). This CDR3 comprises 13 residues. Trimming pared 7 bases from V and 5 bases from J, leaving 14 bases between. CDR1 and CDR2 from the germline V gene are LNHDA and SQIVND (reference sequence). The CDR3 DNA reads as TGTGCCAGTACCCTGGGGGCGCTTTATGGCTACACCTTC. Its protein is CASTLGALYGYTF.

The V and J genes are TRBV7-9 and TRBJ1-1; TRBD1 might be the D (5 bases). CDR3 length equals 15 residues. The V and J ends lost 5 bases and 0 bases respectively, with 13 bases between them. The V gene's germline CDR1 is SEHNR and CDR2 FQNEAQ (reference sequence). CDR3 in amino acids: CASSGYDSMNTEAFF. In DNA, the CDR3 is TGTGCCAGCAGCGGATATGACAGTATGAACACTGAAGCTTTCTTT. Together with reference TRBV7-9 and TRBJ1-1, the CDR3 gives the full variable domain: DTGVSQNPRHKITKRGQNVTFRCDPISEHNRLYWYRQTLGQGPEFLTYFQNEAQLEKSRLLSDRFSAERPKGSFSTLEIQRTEQGDSAMYLCASSGYDSMNTEAFFGQGTRLTVV.

This sequence joins TRBV28 and TRBJ2-7, with D tentatively TRBD2 (5 bases). This CDR3 is built from 15 residues. The germline gives CDR1 MDHEN, CDR2 SYDVKM. With 7 bases removed from V and 4 bases from J, the gap between germline ends came to 20 bases. CDR3 nucleotides: TGTGCCAGCACCCCCCCAGGACTTTTTGATTACGAGCAGTACTTC. It translates to CASTPPGLFDYEQYF.

This clone was observed a few times. The chain couples TRBV11-2 to TRBJ2-5; 9 bases fit TRBD1. Germline loops: CDR1 SGHAT, CDR2 FQNNGV. The CDR3 runs to 18 residues. V lost 6 bases, J lost 7 bases, and 21 bases stayed unmatched. CDR3 sequence: CASRPILPGQGTLGTQYF. Written as DNA, the CDR3 is TGTGCCAGCAGGCCAATTTTACCCGGACAGGGGACTTTGGGGACCCAGTACTTC.

Concerning this clone itself: The same CDR3 also results from other DNA sequences found in this sample. The chain recombines TRBV19 with TRBJ1-1; the match to TRBD1 covers 9 bases. Per germline, CDR1 LNHDA and CDR2 SQIVND (reference sequence). The CDR3 extends over 14 amino acids. The trim removed 3 bases at V and 5 bases at J, leaving 4 bases unmatched. The CDR3 is CASSIGQGYTEAFF. CDR3 nucleotide sequence: TGTGCCAGTAGTATTGGACAGGGGTATACTGAAGCTTTCTTT.